This TCR beta chain derives from a study of post-analysis software for immune sequencing data. General study results and limits: Same-batch preparations were strongly co-clustered by F measure. With TRBV5-6, TRBV5-1 and TRBV20-1 included, a handful of TRBV segments were more frequent in patients than in controls.

Concerning this clonotype itself: Its antigen is unidentified.

Included in the TCR beta cDNA libraries were unique molecular identifiers. TCRdb processed the PCR reads anew with MiXCR; each CDR3 protein has one entry. The data hold hundreds of thousands of distinct CDR3 sequences, with 25% to 30% observed a single time. Germline CDR1 reads SQVTM; CDR2 reads ANQGSEA. The CDR3 runs 15 residues. The germline V and J ends were trimmed by 4 bases and 0 bases, with 16 bases remaining between them. The sequencing sample was made of blood. This sequence was found in a girl aged 10 to 17 with multiple sclerosis. The chain employs TRBV29-1 and TRBJ2-7; possibly TRBD2 for D (6 bases). CDR3 residues: CSVVGGTASSYEQYF. The DNA of the CDR3 is TGCAGCGTTGTTGGAGGGACCGCAAGCTCCTACGAGCAGTACTTC.